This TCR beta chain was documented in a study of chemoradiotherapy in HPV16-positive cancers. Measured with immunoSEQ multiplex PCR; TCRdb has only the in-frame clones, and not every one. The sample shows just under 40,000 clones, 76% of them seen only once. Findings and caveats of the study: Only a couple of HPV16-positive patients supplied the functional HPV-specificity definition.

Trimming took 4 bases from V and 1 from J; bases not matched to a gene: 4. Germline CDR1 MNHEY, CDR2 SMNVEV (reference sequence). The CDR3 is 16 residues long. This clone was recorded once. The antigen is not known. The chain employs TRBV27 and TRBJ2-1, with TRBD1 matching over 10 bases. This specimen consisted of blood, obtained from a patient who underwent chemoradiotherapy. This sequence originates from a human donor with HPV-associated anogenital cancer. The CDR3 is CASSSSGQGSYNEQFF. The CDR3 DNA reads TGTGCCAGCAGTTCCTCGGGACAGGGGTCCTACAATGAGCAGTTCTTC.